A single sample is the source of the 13 T cell receptor beta chains below, sequenced in a study of T cell therapy after organ transplantation. The time point: 4-8 weeks after completion of therapy. Their antigen targets remain unknown. Using immunoSEQ multiplex PCR, the repertoire was profiled, and TCRdb retains in-frame clones only, with some absent. The table includes 5,800 or so clones, less than 80% detected once. The material sequenced was CD8+ T cells from blood, taken after autologous CMV-specific T cell therapy. The origin of the receptors is a human patient who had received a solid organ transplant and had CMV disease. A share of the T cells may be of graft donor origin.

This clone was seen a few times. The chain couples TRBV1 to TRBJ1-4. TRBV1 counts as a pseudogene. The CDR3 runs 11 residues. The CDR3 protein is CTSIRGEKLFF. The DNA of the CDR3 is TGCACCAGCATTCGGGGTGAAAAACTGTTTTTT.

V and J are TRBV19 and TRBJ2-7, with TRBD1 identical over 10 bases. The germline CDR1 and CDR2 sequences are LNHDA and SQIVND (reference sequence). The CDR3 covers 15 residues. Unmatched junction bases numbered 5, after V lost 3 bases and J lost 3 bases. Here the CDR3 DNA reads TGTGCCAGTAGTATCGGGACAGGGGCGTTCTACGAGCAGTACTTC. Translated: CASSIGTGAFYEQYF.

This rearrangement joins TRBV7-2 to TRBJ2-7; TRBD1 or TRBD2 may be the D gene (7 bases each). The germline V gene encodes CDR1 SGHTA and CDR2 FQGNSA. Trimming took 3 bases from V and 4 from J, leaving 16 bases between them. The length of the CDR3 is 15 residues. CDR3 loop: CASSLRARGGYEQYF. The DNA of the CDR3 is TGTGCCAGCAGCTTGCGGGCCAGGGGGGGGTACGAGCAGTACTTC.

The genes are TRBV11-2 and TRBJ2-3, with D uncertain. The length of the CDR3 is 14 residues. The germline V gene has CDR1 SGHAT and CDR2 FQNNGV. V was clipped by 2 bases and J by 6 bases, with 12 bases between them. The CDR3 loop reads CASSLTPGFDTQYF. The CDR3 DNA reads as TGTGCCAGCAGCTTAACCCCCGGATTTGATACGCAGTATTTT.

The chain carries TRBV19 and TRBJ1-4; D is possibly TRBD1 (6 bases). This CDR3 comprises 14 residues. Trimming cost V 2 bases and J 6 bases, with 10 bases left between them. CDR1 and CDR2 (germline): LNHDA, SQIVND (reference sequence). This chain's CDR3 is CASSIRGAYEKLFF. The CDR3 DNA sequence: TGTGCCAGTAGTATAAGGGGGGCATATGAAAAACTGTTTTTT.

The genes are TRBV9 and TRBJ2-1; D is perhaps TRBD2 (6 bases). Per the germline V gene, CDR1 is SGDLS and CDR2 is YYNGEE. V was clipped by 4 bases and J by 0 bases, with 26 bases between them. The CDR3 contains 20 residues. The CDR3 region has the DNA TGTGCCAGCAGCTTCCCGGGCCCTGAGTCGCTAGCGAGCTCCTACAATGAGCAGTTCTTC. Translated, it gives CASSFPGPESLASSYNEQFF.

The chain has TRBV7-9 and TRBJ2-3; D remains ambiguous. The CDR3 consists of 14 residues. The germline V gene has CDR1 SEHNR and CDR2 FQNEAQ (reference sequence). V lost 5 bases and J lost 0, with 9 bases in between. The CDR3 nucleotides are TGTGCCAGCAGCCAGACTTCTAGCACAGATACGCAGTATTTT. Its translation: CASSQTSSTDTQYF.

The chain uses TRBV4-2 and TRBJ2-7, with D possibly being TRBD1 or TRBD2 (5 bases each). Trimming cost V 0 bases and J 0 bases, with 9 bases left between them. The CDR3 covers 15 residues. CDR1 is LGHNA, CDR2 YNFKEQ, per germline. The CDR3 coding sequence is TGTGCCAGCAGCCAAGAGGGACGGAGCTCCTACGAGCAGTACTTC. Its protein is CASSQEGRSSYEQYF.

The CDR3 reads CASSPRADEQYF. In DNA form, the CDR3 reads TGTGCCAGCAGCCCTAGGGCTGACGAGCAGTACTTC. The chain combines TRBV28 with TRBJ2-7; D gene ambiguous. Germline values: CDR1 MDHEN, CDR2 SYDVKM. V dropped 6 bases and J dropped 5 bases, with 11 bases sitting between them. This CDR3 spans 12 amino acids. The full variable domain, its missing parts supplied by reference TRBV28 and TRBJ2-7, is DVKVTQSSRYLVKRTGEKVFLECVQDMDHENMFWYRQDPGLGLRLIYFSYDVKMKEKGDIPEGYSVSREKKERFSLILESASTNQTSMYLCASSPRADEQYFGPGTRLTVT.

V and J are TRBV7-9 and TRBJ1-1, with D maybe TRBD1 (6 bases). The V end was cut by 1 base, the J end by 4 bases, with 13 bases between. CDR1 and CDR2 from the germline V gene are SEHNR and FQNEAQ (reference sequence). The CDR3 length is 15 residues. The CDR3 spells CASSLDLGAVTEAFF. The CDR3 bases are TGTGCCAGCAGCTTAGATCTGGGGGCAGTCACTGAAGCTTTCTTT.

The gene calls are TRBV27 and TRBJ2-1; 8 nucleotides agree with TRBD2. Trimming took 4 bases from V and 6 from J; bases not matched to a gene: 5. CDR1 is MNHEY, CDR2 SMNVEV, per germline (reference sequence). The CDR3 length is 14 residues. CDR3 residues: CASSSTGGFNEQFF. Written as DNA, the CDR3 is TGTGCCAGCAGTTCTACGGGAGGGTTCAATGAGCAGTTCTTC.

The V and J genes are TRBV19 and TRBJ1-1; D not resolved. Looked up from germline, CDR1 is LNHDA and CDR2 is SQIVND (reference sequence). Deletions cut 0 bases from V and 10 bases from J, with 9 bases between. This CDR3 is built from 12 residues. The CDR3 sequence: CASSIEGIGAFF. The CDR3 DNA reads as TGTGCCAGTAGTATAGAAGGGATAGGAGCTTTCTTT.

The chain employs TRBV19 and TRBJ1-5; 11 nucleotides align to TRBD1. The CDR3 is 16 residues long. The J segment lost 0 bases and the V segment lost 8 bases, leaving 6 bases of the junction unmatched. Germline CDR1 is LNHDA and CDR2 is SQIVND (reference sequence). In DNA, the CDR3 is TGTGCCAGTTCCGGGACAGGGGGGAATAGCAATCAGCCCCAGCATTTT. This sequence encodes CASSGTGGNSNQPQHF.